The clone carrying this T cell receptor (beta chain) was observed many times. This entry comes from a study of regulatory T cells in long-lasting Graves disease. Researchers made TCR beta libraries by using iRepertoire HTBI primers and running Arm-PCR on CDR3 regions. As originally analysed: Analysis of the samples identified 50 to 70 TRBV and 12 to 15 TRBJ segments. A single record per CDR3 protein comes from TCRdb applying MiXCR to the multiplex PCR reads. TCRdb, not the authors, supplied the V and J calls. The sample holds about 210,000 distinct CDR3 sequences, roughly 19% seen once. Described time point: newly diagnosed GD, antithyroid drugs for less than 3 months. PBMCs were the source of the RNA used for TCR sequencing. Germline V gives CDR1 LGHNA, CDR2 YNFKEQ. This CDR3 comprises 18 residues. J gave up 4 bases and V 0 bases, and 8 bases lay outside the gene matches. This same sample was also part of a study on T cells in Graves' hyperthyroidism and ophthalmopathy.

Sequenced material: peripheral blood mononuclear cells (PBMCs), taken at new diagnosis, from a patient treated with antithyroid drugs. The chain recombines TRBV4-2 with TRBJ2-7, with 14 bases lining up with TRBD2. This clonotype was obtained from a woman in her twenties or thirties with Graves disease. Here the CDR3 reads CASSQELVGLAGVYEQYF. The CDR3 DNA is TGTGCCAGCAGCCAAGAATTGGTGGGACTAGCGGGAGTGTACGAGCAGTACTTC.